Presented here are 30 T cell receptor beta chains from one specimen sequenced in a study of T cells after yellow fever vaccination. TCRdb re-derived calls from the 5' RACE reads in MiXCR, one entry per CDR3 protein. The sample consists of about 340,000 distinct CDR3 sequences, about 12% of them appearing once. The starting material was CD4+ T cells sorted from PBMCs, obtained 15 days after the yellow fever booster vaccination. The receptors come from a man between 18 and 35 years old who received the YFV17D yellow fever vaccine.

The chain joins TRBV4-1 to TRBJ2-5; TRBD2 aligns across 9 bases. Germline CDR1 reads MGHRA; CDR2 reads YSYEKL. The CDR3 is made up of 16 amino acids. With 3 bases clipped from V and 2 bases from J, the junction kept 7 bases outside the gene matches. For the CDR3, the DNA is TGCGCCAGCAGCCAGAGGGGTCTAGCGGGACAAGAGACCCAGTACTTC. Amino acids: CASSQRGLAGQETQYF.

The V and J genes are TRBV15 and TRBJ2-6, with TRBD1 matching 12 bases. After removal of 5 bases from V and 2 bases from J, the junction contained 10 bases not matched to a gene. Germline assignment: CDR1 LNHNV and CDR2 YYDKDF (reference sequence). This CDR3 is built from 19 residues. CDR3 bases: TGTGCCACCAGCTCACGCGCCGGGACAGGGGGCCCTGGGGCCAACGTCCTGACTTTC. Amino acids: CATSSRAGTGGPGANVLTF.

The CDR3 coding sequence is TGTGCCAGCAGCCAGACAGTAGACACTGAAGCTTTCTTT. This gives the protein CASSQTVDTEAFF. The chain is built from TRBV11-2 and TRBJ1-1, with D possibly matching TRBD1 (5 bases). CDR3 length: 13 amino acids. Trimming left V 5 bases short and J 3 bases short, with 10 bases between. The germline gives CDR1 SGHAT, CDR2 FQNNGV.

CDR3 protein: CASSLGDRVVRQETQYF. Here the CDR3 DNA reads TGTGCCAGCAGTTTGGGGGACAGGGTAGTCAGGCAAGAGACCCAGTACTTC. The chain joins TRBV12-3 or TRBV12-4 to TRBJ2-5, with TRBD1 matching over 9 bases. This CDR3 contains 17 residues. Trimming removed 3 bases from V and 2 bases from J; junction bases left unmatched: 10.

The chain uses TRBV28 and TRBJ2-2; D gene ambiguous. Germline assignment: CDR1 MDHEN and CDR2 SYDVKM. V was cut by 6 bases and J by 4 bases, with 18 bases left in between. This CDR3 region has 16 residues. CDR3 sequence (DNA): TGTGCCAGCAGCCCACTACCGGATCCGAGCACCGGGGAGCTGTTTTTT. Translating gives CASSPLPDPSTGELFF.

CDR3 loop: CASSPSLGDYTGELFF. DNA of the CDR3: TGCGCCAGCAGCCCCTCCTTGGGAGACTACACCGGGGAGCTGTTTTTT. This chain connects TRBV5-1 to TRBJ2-2; tentatively, D is TRBD2 (5 bases). The CDR3 is 16 amino acids. V lost 4 bases and J lost 3, with 16 bases in between. Germline-derived CDR1 and CDR2 are SGHRS and YFSETQ.

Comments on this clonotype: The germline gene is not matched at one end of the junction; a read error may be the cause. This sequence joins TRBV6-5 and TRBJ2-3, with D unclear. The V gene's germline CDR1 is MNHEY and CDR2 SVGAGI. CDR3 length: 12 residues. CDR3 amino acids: CASSYGGDKQYF. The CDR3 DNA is TGTGCCAGCAGTTATGGTGGTGATAAGCAGTATTTT.

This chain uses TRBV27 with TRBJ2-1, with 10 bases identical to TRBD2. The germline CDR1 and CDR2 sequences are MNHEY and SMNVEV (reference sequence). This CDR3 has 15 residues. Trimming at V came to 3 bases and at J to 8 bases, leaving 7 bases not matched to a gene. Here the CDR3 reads CASSFPLAGVDEQFF. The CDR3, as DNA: TGTGCCAGCAGTTTCCCTCTAGCGGGGGTGGATGAGCAGTTCTTC.

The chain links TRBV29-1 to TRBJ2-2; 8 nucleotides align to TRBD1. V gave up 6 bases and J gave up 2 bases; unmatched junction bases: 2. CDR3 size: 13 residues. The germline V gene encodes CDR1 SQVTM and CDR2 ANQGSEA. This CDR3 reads CSVDRDNTGELFF. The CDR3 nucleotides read TGCAGCGTGGACAGGGATAACACCGGGGAGCTGTTTTTT.

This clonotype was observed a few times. The CDR3 DNA follows: TGTGCCAGCAGTGGGCCCTCTGGGGCCAACGTCCTGACTTTC. Translated: CASSGPSGANVLTF. The V call is TRBV2, the J call TRBJ2-6; no clear D gene. The CDR3 is 14 amino acids. CDR1 and CDR2 from the germline V gene are SNHLY and FYNNEI. Between the trimmed V and J ends, which lost 4 bases and 0 bases, there was a span of 4 bases.

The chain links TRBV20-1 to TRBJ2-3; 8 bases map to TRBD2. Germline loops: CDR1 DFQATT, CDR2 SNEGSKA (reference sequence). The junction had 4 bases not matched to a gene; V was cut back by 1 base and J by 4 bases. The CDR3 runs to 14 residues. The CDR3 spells CSARVAGSSDTQYF. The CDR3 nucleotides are TGCAGTGCTAGAGTAGCGGGGAGTTCAGATACGCAGTATTTT.

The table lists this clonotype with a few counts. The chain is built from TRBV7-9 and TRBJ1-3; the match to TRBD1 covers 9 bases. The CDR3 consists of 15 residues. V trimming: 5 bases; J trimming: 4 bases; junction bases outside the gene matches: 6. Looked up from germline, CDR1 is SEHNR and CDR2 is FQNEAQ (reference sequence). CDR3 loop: CASSLTGGGGNTIYF. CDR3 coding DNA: TGTGCCAGCAGCCTTACAGGGGGCGGAGGAAACACCATATATTTT.

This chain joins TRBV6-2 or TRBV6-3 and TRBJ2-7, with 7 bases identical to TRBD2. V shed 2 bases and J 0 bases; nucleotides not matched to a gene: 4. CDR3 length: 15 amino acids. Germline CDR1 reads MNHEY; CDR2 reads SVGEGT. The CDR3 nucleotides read TGTGCCAGCAGTTACCGTTCTAGCGGCTCCTACGAGCAGTACGTC. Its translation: CASSYRSSGSYEQYV.

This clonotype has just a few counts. CDR3 bases: TGTGCCAGCAGTCTGACAGGTTTGAGGGGCTACACCTTC. It encodes CASSLTGLRGYTF. The chain is built from TRBV27 and TRBJ1-2, with a weak D call TRBD1 (6 bases). V was pared by 5 bases and J by 8 bases, with 15 bases between. Germline V gene sequence: CDR1 MNHEY, CDR2 SMNVEV (reference sequence). The CDR3 loop spans 13 amino acids.

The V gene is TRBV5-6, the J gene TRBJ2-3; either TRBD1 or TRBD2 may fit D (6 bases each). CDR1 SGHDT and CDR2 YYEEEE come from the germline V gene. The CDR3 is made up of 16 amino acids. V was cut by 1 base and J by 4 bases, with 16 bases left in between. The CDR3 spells CASSLRRGQSSDTQYF. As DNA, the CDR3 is TGTGCCAGCAGCTTGCGGAGGGGACAATCGTCAGATACGCAGTATTTT.

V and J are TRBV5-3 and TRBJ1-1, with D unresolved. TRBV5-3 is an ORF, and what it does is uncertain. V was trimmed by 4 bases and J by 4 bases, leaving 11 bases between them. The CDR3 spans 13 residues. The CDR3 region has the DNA TGTGCCAGAAGCCGTCGGCGGGGCACTGAAGCTTTCTTT. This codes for CARSRRRGTEAFF.

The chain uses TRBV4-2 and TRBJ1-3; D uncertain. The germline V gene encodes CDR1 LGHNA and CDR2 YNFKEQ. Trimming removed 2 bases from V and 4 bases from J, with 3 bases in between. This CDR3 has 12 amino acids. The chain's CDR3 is CASSQQGNTIYF. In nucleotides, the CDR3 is TGTGCCAGCAGCCAACAGGGAAACACCATATATTTT.

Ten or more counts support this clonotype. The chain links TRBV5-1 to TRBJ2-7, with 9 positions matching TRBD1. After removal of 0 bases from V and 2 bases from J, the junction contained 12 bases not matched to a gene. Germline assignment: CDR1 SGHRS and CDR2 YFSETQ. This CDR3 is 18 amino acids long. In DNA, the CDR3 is TGCGCCAGCAGCTTGGAATCGGTCGGGACAGGGATACCCTACGAGCAGTACTTC. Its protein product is CASSLESVGTGIPYEQYF.

CDR3 sequence reads: CASSLGNSGGSSDEQFF. The CDR3 DNA reads as TGCGCCAGCAGCTTAGGTAATAGCGGGGGCTCCTCGGATGAGCAGTTCTTC. The J gene is TRBJ2-1, the V gene TRBV5-1; 9 nucleotides agree with TRBD2. The CDR3 is made up of 17 amino acids. Germline lookup yields CDR1 SGHRS and CDR2 YFSETQ. J lost 8 bases, V lost 2 bases, and 14 bases had no gene match.

The CDR3 DNA sequence: TGCGCCAGCAGCTTGGACTCCGCTGAGCAGTTCTTC. Amino acids: CASSLDSAEQFF. This chain links TRBV5-1 with TRBJ2-1; D is undetermined. CDR1 and CDR2 (germline): SGHRS, YFSETQ. The ends were cut back, 0 bases at V and 9 bases at J, with 7 bases in the middle. The CDR3 has 12 amino acids. The entire variable domain, with the rest obtained from reference TRBV5-1 and TRBJ2-1, is as follows: KAGVTQTPRYLIKTRGQQVTLSCSPISGHRSVSWYQQTPGQGLQFLFEYFSETQRNKGNFPGRFSGRQFSNSRSEMNVSTLELGDSALYLCASSLDSAEQFFGPGTRLTVL.

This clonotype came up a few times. The CDR3 bases are TGTGCCAGCAGCTTAGGACAGGGCCCGCTGACAGATCAGCCCCAGCATTTT. It specifies CASSLGQGPLTDQPQHF. V is TRBV7-2 and J is TRBJ1-5; the match to TRBD1 covers 7 bases. CDR1 and CDR2 from the germline V gene are SGHTA and FQGNSA. V was pared by 1 base and J by 5 bases, with 11 bases of the junction left unmatched. This CDR3 contains 17 residues.

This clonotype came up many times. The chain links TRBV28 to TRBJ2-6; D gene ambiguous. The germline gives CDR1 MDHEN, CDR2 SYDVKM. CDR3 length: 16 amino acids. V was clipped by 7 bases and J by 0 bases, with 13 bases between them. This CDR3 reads CASTSVARSGANVLTF. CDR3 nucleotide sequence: TGTGCCAGCACCTCCGTCGCGCGCTCTGGGGCCAACGTCCTGACTTTC.

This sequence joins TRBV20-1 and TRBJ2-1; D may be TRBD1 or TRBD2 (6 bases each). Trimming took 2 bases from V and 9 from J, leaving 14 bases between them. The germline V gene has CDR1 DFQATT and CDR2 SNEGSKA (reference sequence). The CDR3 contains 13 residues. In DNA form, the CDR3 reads TGCAGTGCTAGACTCCCCGGGGGCGCTGAGCAGTTCTTC. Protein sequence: CSARLPGGAEQFF.

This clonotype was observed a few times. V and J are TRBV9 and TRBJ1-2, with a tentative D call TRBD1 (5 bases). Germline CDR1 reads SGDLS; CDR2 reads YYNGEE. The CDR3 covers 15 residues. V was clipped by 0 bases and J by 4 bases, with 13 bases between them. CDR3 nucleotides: TGTGCCAGCAGCGTAGGAGGGGATTTTGGCTATGGCTACACCTTC. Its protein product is CASSVGGDFGYGYTF. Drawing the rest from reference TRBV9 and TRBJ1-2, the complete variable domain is DSGVTQTPKHLITATGQRVTLRCSPRSGDLSVYWYQQSLDQGLQFLIQYYNGEERAKGNILERFSAQQFPDLHSELNLSSLELGDSALYFCASSVGGDFGYGYTFGSGTRLTVV.

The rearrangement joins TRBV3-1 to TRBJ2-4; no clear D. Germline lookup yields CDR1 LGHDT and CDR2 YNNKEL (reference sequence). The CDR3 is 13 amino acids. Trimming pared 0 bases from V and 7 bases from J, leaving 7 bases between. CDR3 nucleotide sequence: TGTGCCAGCAGCCAAGACCCGAGGAACATTCAGTACTTC. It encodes CASSQDPRNIQYF.

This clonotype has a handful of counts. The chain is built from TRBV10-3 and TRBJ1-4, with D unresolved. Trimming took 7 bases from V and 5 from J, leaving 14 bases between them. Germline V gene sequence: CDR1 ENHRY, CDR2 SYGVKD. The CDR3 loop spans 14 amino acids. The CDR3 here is CAIITTVLNEKLFF. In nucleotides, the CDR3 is TGTGCCATCATAACCACAGTTTTGAATGAAAAACTGTTTTTT.

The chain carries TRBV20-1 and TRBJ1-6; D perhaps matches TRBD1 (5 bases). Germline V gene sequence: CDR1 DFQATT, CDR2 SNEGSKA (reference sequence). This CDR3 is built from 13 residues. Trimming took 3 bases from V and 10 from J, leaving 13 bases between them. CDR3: CSARVGVGSPLHF. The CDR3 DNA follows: TGCAGTGCTAGGGTAGGGGTAGGCTCACCCCTCCACTTT.

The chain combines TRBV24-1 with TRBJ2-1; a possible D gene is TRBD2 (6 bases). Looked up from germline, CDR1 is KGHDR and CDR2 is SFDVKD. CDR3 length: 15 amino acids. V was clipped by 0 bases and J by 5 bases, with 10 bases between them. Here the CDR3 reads CATSDLGTGDNEQFF. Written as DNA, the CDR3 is TGTGCCACCAGTGATTTGGGGACGGGGGACAATGAGCAGTTCTTC.

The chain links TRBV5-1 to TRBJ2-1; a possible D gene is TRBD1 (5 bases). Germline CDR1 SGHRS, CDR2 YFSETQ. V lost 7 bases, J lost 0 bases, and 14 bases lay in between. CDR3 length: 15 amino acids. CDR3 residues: CASRIDSSSYNEQFF. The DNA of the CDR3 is TGCGCCAGCCGAATTGACAGTAGCTCCTACAATGAGCAGTTCTTC.

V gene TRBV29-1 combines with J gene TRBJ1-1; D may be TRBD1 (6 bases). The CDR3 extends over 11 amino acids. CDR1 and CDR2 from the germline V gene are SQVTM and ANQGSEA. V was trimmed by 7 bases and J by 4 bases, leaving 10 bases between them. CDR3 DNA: TGCAGCGGGGGGGGCCCCACTGAAGCTTTCTTT. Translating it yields CSGGGPTEAFF.